What follows are 2 T cell receptor beta chains derived from one specimen sequenced in a study of T-cell memory formation after mild COVID-19. One entry per CDR3 protein results from TCRdb running MiXCR on the 5' RACE reads. The sample shows some 130,000 distinct CDR3 sequences, more than 15% of them seen only once. Sequencing was performed on PBMCs or a T cell subset sorted from them (not recorded which). The receptors here all came from an adult woman who had mild COVID-19 (a few samples of this study predate the infection). Cell type and time point are not known.

There are a few counts of this clonotype. This sequence joins TRBV2 and TRBJ2-1; no definite D call. Trimming took off 6 bases at V and 10 bases at J, with 13 bases between the two ends. There are 12 residues in the CDR3. In germline, CDR1 is SNHLY, CDR2 FYNNEI. CDR3 bases: TGTGCCAGCAGCGGATTGGGCTCCGAGCAGTTCTTC. Translating it yields CASSGLGSEQFF.

The chain recombines TRBV4-3 with TRBJ2-3; possible D gene TRBD1, 7 bases. Germline loops: CDR1 LGHNA, CDR2 YSLEER. The V end was cut by 4 bases, the J end by 0 bases, with 11 bases between. CDR3 size: 15 residues. The CDR3 loop is CASSRGDSSTDTQYF. The CDR3 DNA reads TGCGCCAGCAGCCGCGGGGACAGTAGCACAGATACGCAGTATTTT.